Here is one T cell receptor (beta chain) with its context. Original handling: The assay estimated nucleated cells by amplifying reference gene primers. Profiled with immunoSEQ multiplex PCR; TCRdb holds only in-frame clones, not every one. The D gene and trimming were derived from the DNA, and the V and J assignments and clone size from that table. The sample shows 350,000 to 450,000 clones, 89% of them seen only once. This entry belongs to a study of blood T cell repertoires in COVID-19. Germline assignment: CDR1 MDHEN and CDR2 SYDVKM. The CDR3 runs to 13 residues. Trimming shortened V by 6 bases and J by 3 bases, and 9 bases separated the two germline ends.

The sequenced material came from peripheral blood. The gene calls are TRBV28 and TRBJ2-1; D is undetermined. The TCR was taken from a woman aged 40 to 50 with COVID-19, enrolled during active disease. The CDR3 spells CASRSDNYNEQFF. CDR3 bases: TGTGCCAGCAGATCCGACAACTACAATGAGCAGTTCTTC. Looking up the rest from reference TRBV28 and TRBJ2-1 gives the full variable domain: DVKVTQSSRYLVKRTGEKVFLECVQDMDHENMFWYRQDPGLGLRLIYFSYDVKMKEKGDIPEGYSVSREKKERFSLILESASTNQTSMYLCASRSDNYNEQFFGPGTRLTVL.